Shown below are 27 T cell receptor beta chains from a single sample sequenced in a study of PD-1 blockade in classical Hodgkin lymphoma. The protocol was immunoSEQ multiplex PCR, while the TCRdb copy is restricted to in-frame clones and leaves out a portion. The sample lists tens of thousands of clones, 70% to 90% occurring once. As to time point: cycle 4 day 1 (C4D1), after more than five weeks of nivolumab. All the patients suffered relapse after autologous stem cell transplantation, and brentuximab vedotin exposure differed. The material sequenced was peripheral blood mononuclear cells (PBMCs), taken before the fourth cycle of nivolumab. All receptors come from a human donor with classical Hodgkin lymphoma.

The gene calls are TRBV10-1 and TRBJ2-1; possibly TRBD1 or TRBD2 for D (5 bases each). The CDR3 is made up of 16 amino acids. Germline CDR1 WNHNN, CDR2 SYGVQD (reference sequence). The germline V and J ends were trimmed by 6 bases and 2 bases, with 17 bases remaining between them. Written as DNA, the CDR3 is TGCGCCAGCAGCAAGAGGGGCCAGGGCCCCTACAATGAGCAGTTCTTC. Translating it yields CASSKRGQGPYNEQFF.

In its sample, this clone was seen a few times. The V and J genes are TRBV20-1 and TRBJ1-1; D is ambiguous. The CDR3 runs 11 residues. Germline CDR1 and CDR2: DFQATT and SNEGSKA (reference sequence). The CDR3, as DNA: TGCAGCGCTGCGTTGAACACTGAAGCTTTCTTT. Encoded protein: CSAALNTEAFF.

The rearrangement uses TRBV2 and TRBJ2-7; TRBD1 is a possible D gene (5 bases). The CDR3 has 13 residues. Germline V gene lookup returns CDR1 SNHLY and CDR2 FYNNEI. Deletions cut 5 bases from V and 3 bases from J, with 11 bases between. This chain's CDR3 is CASSIGVDYEQYF. The CDR3 nucleotides read TGTGCCAGCAGTATAGGGGTTGACTACGAGCAGTACTTC.

This chain joins TRBV27 and TRBJ2-3; D is unclear. This CDR3 is 15 amino acids long. Trimming took off 3 bases at V and 2 bases at J, with 12 bases between the two ends. The germline gives CDR1 MNHEY, CDR2 SMNVEV (reference sequence). The CDR3 loop reads CASSFDAYYTDTQYF. CDR3 nucleotides: TGTGCCAGCAGTTTTGATGCCTATTACACAGATACGCAGTATTTT.

This chain connects TRBV4-1 to TRBJ2-7; possible D gene TRBD1, 6 bases. In germline, CDR1 is MGHRA, CDR2 YSYEKL. The CDR3 covers 16 residues. The ends were cut back, 0 bases at V and 3 bases at J, with 15 bases in the middle. The CDR3 sequence: CASSQEKQGVFYEQYF. CDR3 bases: TGCGCCAGCAGCCAAGAGAAACAGGGAGTCTTCTACGAGCAGTACTTC.

The chain is built from TRBV6-4 and TRBJ2-3, with 10 bases identical to TRBD2. This CDR3 region has 15 residues. Germline lookup yields CDR1 MRHNA and CDR2 SNTAGT. V gave up 5 bases and J gave up 3 bases; unmatched junction bases: 5. CDR3 nucleotide sequence: TGTGCCAGCAGTTCCGGGACTAGCGAAACAGATACGCAGTATTTT. Its translation: CASSSGTSETDTQYF.

V is TRBV9 and J is TRBJ2-2; perhaps D is TRBD1 or TRBD2 (5 bases each). This CDR3 region has 17 residues. V was pared by 1 base and J by 4 bases, with 17 bases between. Germline V gene sequence: CDR1 SGDLS, CDR2 YYNGEE. The CDR3 sequence: CASSVPPGWGFTGELFF. In nucleotides, the CDR3 is TGTGCCAGCAGCGTACCCCCCGGGTGGGGGTTCACCGGGGAGCTGTTTTTT. Full variable domain (rest looked up from reference TRBV9 and TRBJ2-2): DSGVTQTPKHLITATGQRVTLRCSPRSGDLSVYWYQQSLDQGLQFLIQYYNGEERAKGNILERFSAQQFPDLHSELNLSSLELGDSALYFCASSVPPGWGFTGELFFGEGSRLTVL.

The CDR3 DNA follows: TGCAGCGTTGACTGGGGGGGCATCACTGAAGCTTTCTTT. Translation gives CSVDWGGITEAFF. The gene calls are TRBV29-1 and TRBJ1-1; D is possibly TRBD1 (6 bases). V was clipped by 3 bases and J by 4 bases, with 12 bases between them. The length of the CDR3 is 13 residues. Per the germline V gene, CDR1 is SQVTM and CDR2 is ANQGSEA.

The chain joins TRBV29-1 to TRBJ1-2; D might be TRBD1 (6 bases). The V end was cut by 6 bases, the J end by 7 bases, with 15 bases between. CDR1 SQVTM and CDR2 ANQGSEA come from the germline V gene. CDR3 length: 12 residues. CDR3 in DNA: TGCAGCGTGGCAGGGGAGGGAGGTGGCTACACCTTC. Encoded protein: CSVAGEGGGYTF.

V is TRBV5-1 and J is TRBJ2-2; no firm D call. CDR1 SGHRS and CDR2 YFSETQ come from the germline V gene. The CDR3 runs to 14 residues. Between the trimmed V and J ends, which lost 0 bases and 6 bases, there was a span of 9 bases. CDR3 DNA: TGCGCCAGCAGCTTGGGTACGGCCGCCGGGGAGCTGTTTTTT. Its protein is CASSLGTAAGELFF.

This clone was observed once. The chain combines TRBV6-6 with TRBJ1-1; 8 bases match TRBD1. Germline-derived CDR1 and CDR2 are MNHNY and SVGAGI (reference sequence). J gave up 1 base and V 2 bases, and 0 bases lay outside the gene matches. This CDR3 contains 14 residues. The CDR3 reads CASSYGQGNTEAFF. The DNA for the CDR3 is TGTGCCAGCAGTTACGGACAGGGGAACACTGAAGCTTTCTTT.

The CDR3 coding sequence is TGTGCCAGCGGTGTTAAAAGCGGGACAGAAAACTATGGCTACACCTTC. Amino acid sequence: CASGVKSGTENYGYTF. The V gene is TRBV6-1, the J gene TRBJ1-2, with 7 nucleotides matching TRBD1. This CDR3 comprises 16 residues. The germline V gene encodes CDR1 MNHNS and CDR2 SASEGT. J was trimmed by 2 bases and V by 8 bases; bases with no gene match: 14.

This clone was counted once. This chain connects TRBV18 to TRBJ2-2; TRBD1 or TRBD2 may be the D gene (5 bases each). Deletions cut 6 bases from V and 2 bases from J, with 16 bases between. The CDR3 totals 16 residues. CDR1 and CDR2 from the germline V gene are KGHSH and LQKENI. The DNA for the CDR3 is TGTGCCAGCTCCCTCTTGGGACCTCCAAACACCGGGGAGCTGTTTTTT. Protein: CASSLLGPPNTGELFF.

V gene TRBV5-1 combines with J gene TRBJ2-2; 8 positions agree with TRBD1. The length of the CDR3 is 17 residues. V lost 4 bases, J lost 4 bases, and 12 bases stayed unmatched. Germline CDR1 reads SGHRS; CDR2 reads YFSETQ. The CDR3 loop reads CASSPTPQGASTGELFF. DNA for the CDR3: TGCGCCAGCAGCCCCACCCCGCAGGGGGCGTCCACCGGGGAGCTGTTTTTT.

The V call is TRBV5-1, the J call TRBJ2-5; no clear D gene. The CDR3 sequence is 13 residues long. Germline CDR1 and CDR2: SGHRS and YFSETQ. Trimming left V 4 bases short and J 1 base short, with 8 bases between. The CDR3 reads CASSVEVQETQYF. DNA of the CDR3: TGCGCCAGCAGCGTAGAAGTCCAAGAGACCCAGTACTTC.

The V gene is TRBV2, the J gene TRBJ2-1, with D possibly matching TRBD1 (6 bases). Trimming left V 9 bases short and J 7 bases short, with 19 bases between. This CDR3 spans 14 amino acids. Germline V CDR1 and CDR2: SNHLY, FYNNEI. CDR3 bases: TGTGCCAGTCGCCTACCCAGGGGAACTAATGAGCAGTTCTTC. Protein sequence: CASRLPRGTNEQFF.

This clone turned up a few times. J is TRBJ1-5 and V is TRBV19; D unresolved. CDR1 is LNHDA and CDR2 is SQIVND in the germline V gene (reference sequence). This CDR3 region has 13 residues. The V gene lost 6 bases and the J gene lost 7 bases, with 13 bases spanning the gap. The CDR3 coding sequence is TGTGCCAGTAGAACCTCGACTGGACAGCCCCAGCATTTT. As protein: CASRTSTGQPQHF.

Concerning this clone: Distinct nucleotide sequences in the sample also encode this CDR3. Written as DNA, the CDR3 is TGTGCCAGCAGCTTGGGCCAGAACACTGAAGCTTTCTTT. Its protein is CASSLGQNTEAFF. This rearrangement joins TRBV7-8 to TRBJ1-1; D is unresolved. V was shortened by 3 bases and J by 1 base, with 6 bases between the two germline ends. Germline-derived CDR1 and CDR2 are SGHVS and FQNEAQ. CDR3 size: 13 residues.

CDR3 residues: CASSQVRASSYTF. CDR3 coding DNA: TGTGCCAGCAGTCAAGTTAGGGCTTCGTCGTACACCTTC. The V gene is TRBV28, the J gene TRBJ1-2, with D unclear. This CDR3 has 13 residues. Trimming left V 5 bases short and J 11 bases short, with 18 bases between. The germline CDR1 and CDR2 sequences are MDHEN and SYDVKM.

The chain couples TRBV2 to TRBJ2-6, with 7 positions matching TRBD1. Looked up from germline, CDR1 is SNHLY and CDR2 is FYNNEI. The CDR3 is 17 amino acids. V shed 5 bases, J shed 3 bases, and the junction held 10 bases outside the gene matches. CDR3 in amino acids: CASSNPQTGVGANVLTF. CDR3 coding DNA: TGTGCCAGCAGTAACCCACAAACAGGGGTTGGGGCCAACGTCCTGACTTTC. The whole variable domain, remainder taken from reference TRBV2 and TRBJ2-6, is EPEVTQTPSHQVTQMGQEVILRCVPISNHLYFYWYRQILGQKVEFLVSFYNNEISEKSEIFDDQFSVERPDGSNFTLKIRSTKLEDSAMYFCASSNPQTGVGANVLTFGAGSRLTVL.

The chain employs TRBV7-8 and TRBJ2-7, with TRBD2 identical over 9 bases. Germline loops: CDR1 SGHVS, CDR2 FQNEAQ. With V trimmed by 1 base and J by 8 bases, 15 bases remained unmatched. The CDR3 runs to 17 residues. CDR3 loop: CASSLEAGGWRSTKQYF. In nucleotides, the CDR3 is TGTGCCAGCAGCTTAGAAGCGGGGGGCTGGAGATCTACGAAGCAGTACTTC.

The V and J genes are TRBV5-8 and TRBJ1-2, with TRBD1 identical over 10 bases. Germline CDR1 SGHTS, CDR2 YDEGEE. The CDR3 is 16 residues long. V was clipped by 5 bases and J by 5 bases; unmatched bases: 12. The CDR3 reads CASSYYPGQGSYGYTF. The CDR3 DNA sequence: TGTGCCAGCAGTTACTATCCGGGACAGGGGAGTTATGGCTACACCTTC.

This clone was recorded once. J is TRBJ1-4 and V is TRBV5-1; 9 bases are a match to TRBD1. The germline gives CDR1 SGHRS, CDR2 YFSETQ. The CDR3 totals 12 residues. J was trimmed by 8 bases and V by 4 bases; bases with no gene match: 0. The CDR3 DNA reads as TGCGCCAGCAGCGGACAGGGGGAAAAACTGTTTTTT. Protein: CASSGQGEKLFF.

This clone was found a few times. V and J are TRBV2 and TRBJ2-2; D uncertain. V was clipped by 6 bases and J by 2 bases, with 1 base between them. The CDR3 runs to 11 residues. From germline, CDR1 is SNHLY and CDR2 FYNNEI. The CDR3 bases are TGTGCCAGCAGCAACACCGGGGAGCTGTTTTTT. Translation: CASSNTGELFF. Supplemented by reference TRBV2 and TRBJ2-2, the full variable domain reads EPEVTQTPSHQVTQMGQEVILRCVPISNHLYFYWYRQILGQKVEFLVSFYNNEISEKSEIFDDQFSVERPDGSNFTLKIRSTKLEDSAMYFCASSNTGELFFGEGSRLTVL.

The chain links TRBV5-1 to TRBJ1-2, with TRBD1 matching 8 bases. The CDR3 sequence is 14 residues long. V shed 0 bases, J shed 5 bases, and the junction held 3 bases outside the gene matches. Germline loops: CDR1 SGHRS, CDR2 YFSETQ. The CDR3 sequence is CASSLGTGSYGYTF. CDR3 DNA sequence: TGCGCCAGCAGCTTGGGGACAGGGTCATATGGCTACACCTTC.

The chain employs TRBV19 and TRBJ1-3; D remains unclear. Germline values: CDR1 LNHDA, CDR2 SQIVND (reference sequence). The CDR3 length is 14 residues. V was shortened by 7 bases and J by 1 base, with 11 bases between the two germline ends. CDR3 amino acids: CASTDGKSGNTIYF. In nucleotides, the CDR3 is TGTGCCAGTACTGACGGGAAATCTGGAAACACCATATATTTT.

This clone was detected once. V is TRBV18 and J is TRBJ1-6; 10 bases are a match to TRBD1. The length of the CDR3 is 18 residues. Germline V gene lookup returns CDR1 KGHSH and CDR2 LQKENI. V shed 3 bases and J 6 bases; nucleotides not matched to a gene: 11. The DNA of the CDR3 is TGTGCCAGCTCACCTCTGAACTCCGGGACAGGGGTTAATTCACCCCTCCACTTT. This translates into CASSPLNSGTGVNSPLHF. Variable domain in full (rest from reference TRBV18 and TRBJ1-6): NAGVMQNPRHLVRRRGQEARLRCSPMKGHSHVYWYRQLPEEGLKFMVYLQKENIIDESGMPKERFSAEFPKEGPSILRIQQVVRGDSAAYFCASSPLNSGTGVNSPLHFGNGTRLTVT.